The next 23 T cell receptor beta chains were all read from a single sample in a study of blood T cell repertoires in COVID-19. Sequenced by immunoSEQ multiplex PCR; TCRdb stores in-frame clones only, minus some. Of 72,000 or so clones in the sample, 85% were seen once. The sequencing input was peripheral blood. The source of these receptors is a woman at least 80 years old with active or convalescent COVID-19.

The rearrangement uses TRBV7-2 and TRBJ2-2; 8 nucleotides align to TRBD2. Germline trimming cut 5 bases from V and 3 bases from J; bases unmatched to any gene: 8. The CDR3 contains 16 residues. The V gene's germline CDR1 is SGHTA and CDR2 FQGNSA. Here the CDR3 reads CASSQTGGFYTGELFF. As DNA, the CDR3 is TGTGCCAGCAGCCAGACGGGGGGGTTTTACACCGGGGAGCTGTTTTTT.

This chain joins TRBV5-1 and TRBJ2-2; 7 bases match TRBD2. Trimming took 8 bases from V and 0 from J; bases not matched to a gene: 7. Per the germline V gene, CDR1 is SGHRS and CDR2 is YFSETQ. The length of the CDR3 is 15 residues. CDR3 coding DNA: TGCGCCAGTTACTCCGGGGGGACGAACACCGGGGAGCTGTTTTTT. Protein product: CASYSGGTNTGELFF.

The count of this clone is one. The genes are TRBV6-2 or TRBV6-3 and TRBJ2-2; 9 bases line up with TRBD1. The CDR3 is made up of 16 amino acids. V shed 0 bases, J shed 5 bases, and the junction held 4 bases outside the gene matches. Per the germline V gene, CDR1 is MNHEY and CDR2 is SVGEGT. In DNA form, the CDR3 reads TGTGCCAGCAGTTACTCGGGACAGGGAGGAACCGGGGAGCTGTTTTTT. Its protein product is CASSYSGQGGTGELFF.

V gene TRBV11-2 combines with J gene TRBJ2-7; the D gene is possibly TRBD2 (7 bases). The length of the CDR3 is 14 residues. The V and J ends lost 7 bases and 4 bases respectively, with 17 bases between them. The germline gives CDR1 SGHAT, CDR2 FQNNGV. CDR3 sequence: CASTPGAGAYEQYF. CDR3 bases: TGTGCCAGCACCCCCGGGGCGGGGGCATACGAGCAGTACTTC.

The CDR3 region is CASSTGGAGDTQYF. Here the CDR3 DNA reads TGTGCCAGCAGTACCGGGGGGGCCGGGGATACGCAGTATTTT. V usage is TRBV6-6 and J usage is TRBJ2-3; 8 bases are shared with TRBD2. There are 14 residues in the CDR3. Germline V CDR1 and CDR2: MNHNY, SVGAGI (reference sequence). The ends lost 5 bases at V and 6 bases at J; junction bases unmatched: 7.

The chain combines TRBV11-2 with TRBJ1-4; D unresolved. Germline assignment: CDR1 SGHAT and CDR2 FQNNGV. V lost 2 bases to trimming and J lost 0 bases, with 10 bases between them. CDR3 length equals 16 residues. CDR3 in amino acids: CASSLFGVATNEKLFF. The CDR3, as DNA: TGTGCCAGCAGCTTATTCGGAGTTGCAACTAATGAAAAACTGTTTTTT.

Written as DNA, the CDR3 is TGTGCCTGGGGGGACAGGGCTGGAACTGAAGCTTTCTTT. Amino acids: CAWGDRAGTEAFF. This rearrangement joins TRBV30 to TRBJ1-1; 9 bases match TRBD1. The CDR3 is 13 residues long. The germline gives CDR1 GTSNPN, CDR2 SVGIG (reference sequence). The V gene end was trimmed by 5 bases and the J gene end by 5 bases; junction bases not matched to a gene: 6.

The gene calls are TRBV7-2 and TRBJ2-3; 11 bases are a match to TRBD1. Germline trimming cut 6 bases from V and 5 bases from J; bases unmatched to any gene: 10. This CDR3 contains 16 residues. Germline CDR1 and CDR2: SGHTA and FQGNSA. The CDR3 spells CASSSGTGGFGDTQYF. The CDR3 nucleotides are TGTGCCAGCAGTTCCGGGACAGGGGGTTTTGGAGATACGCAGTATTTT.

V and J are TRBV7-8 and TRBJ1-6; D gene unclear. The CDR3 runs 15 residues. Per the germline V gene, CDR1 is SGHVS and CDR2 is FQNEAQ. Trimming removed 6 bases at V and 9 bases at J, with 18 bases between. The CDR3 reads CASRPEGPFSSPLHF. CDR3 DNA: TGTGCCAGCAGGCCGGAGGGTCCCTTTAGTTCACCCCTCCACTTT.

This clone was counted a single time. The chain combines TRBV5-6 with TRBJ2-5, with TRBD2 identical over 7 bases. The germline V gene encodes CDR1 SGHDT and CDR2 YYEEEE. This CDR3 is 13 amino acids long. Losses at the gene ends were 7 bases for V and 2 bases for J; bases not matched to a gene: 5. The CDR3 DNA reads as TGTGCCAGCGGTTGGGGGGGTCAAGAGACCCAGTACTTC. Encoded protein: CASGWGGQETQYF.

The chain combines TRBV6-2 or TRBV6-3 with TRBJ1-1; D unclear. Trimming stripped 6 bases from V and 4 bases from J, with 15 bases between. Germline V gene data show CDR1 as MNHEY and CDR2 as SVGEGT. The CDR3 spans 14 residues. CDR3 region: CASSRAPQGTEAFF. The DNA for the CDR3 is TGTGCCAGCAGCCGGGCCCCTCAAGGCACTGAAGCTTTCTTT.

This clone has just a few counts. This chain uses TRBV19 with TRBJ1-6; D perhaps matches TRBD1 (6 bases). The CDR3 consists of 16 residues. V was shortened by 6 bases and J by 5 bases, with 17 bases between the two germline ends. Germline values: CDR1 LNHDA, CDR2 SQIVND (reference sequence). The CDR3 region has the DNA TGTGCCAGTAGCCGGACCGGGACACCAGATAATTCACCCCTCCACTTT. Its protein product is CASSRTGTPDNSPLHF.

The chain uses TRBV7-2 and TRBJ1-1; unclear D gene. The V gene's germline CDR1 is SGHTA and CDR2 FQGNSA. Trimming took off 2 bases at V and 1 base at J, with 8 bases between the two ends. The CDR3 is 14 amino acids. Written as DNA, the CDR3 is TGTGCCAGCAGCTTACAGGCGGGGAACACTGAAGCTTTCTTT. Amino acid sequence: CASSLQAGNTEAFF.

This clone has just a few counts. The rearrangement uses TRBV30 and TRBJ1-5, with 7 bases fitting TRBD1. Per germline, CDR1 GTSNPN and CDR2 SVGIG (reference sequence). This CDR3 is built from 17 residues. V was clipped by 2 bases and J by 1 base; unmatched bases: 11. The CDR3 region is CAWSRARGQASNQPQHF. The DNA of the CDR3 is TGTGCCTGGAGTCGAGCTAGGGGGCAGGCGAGCAATCAGCCCCAGCATTTT.

This sequence joins TRBV5-4 and TRBJ2-1; perhaps TRBD1 as D (5 bases). Germline CDR1 and CDR2: SGHNT and YYREEE (reference sequence). The germline V and J ends were trimmed by 2 bases and 1 base, with 7 bases remaining between them. CDR3 size: 14 residues. The DNA for the CDR3 is TGTGCCAGCAGCTTCAGGGAATCCTACAATGAGCAGTTCTTC. Protein sequence: CASSFRESYNEQFF. Complete variable domain (other parts from reference TRBV5-4 and TRBJ2-1): ETGVTQSPTHLIKTRGQQVTLRCSSQSGHNTVSWYQQALGQGPQFIFQYYREEENGRGNFPPRFSGLQFPNYSSELNVNALELDDSALYLCASSFRESYNEQFFGPGTRLTVL.

This clone has only a few counts. The CDR3 protein is CSARVAEPQHF. The CDR3 DNA is TGCAGTGCTAGAGTAGCGGAGCCCCAGCATTTT. The chain uses TRBV20-1 and TRBJ1-5; D gene uncertain. Germline CDR1 DFQATT, CDR2 SNEGSKA (reference sequence). The CDR3 runs 11 residues. Trimming stripped 1 base from V and 8 bases from J, with 6 bases between.

This clone showed up just once. CDR3: CASSLAGANYGYTF. DNA of the CDR3: TGTGCCAGCAGCTTGGCAGGGGCTAACTATGGCTACACCTTC. V usage is TRBV5-5 and J usage is TRBJ1-2; possible D gene TRBD1, 6 bases. The CDR3 is made up of 14 amino acids. Trimming cost V 0 bases and J 0 bases, with 6 bases left between them. Germline V gene lookup returns CDR1 SGHKS and CDR2 YYEKEE (reference sequence).

J is TRBJ2-3 and V is TRBV30; D unresolved. The CDR3 loop spans 12 amino acids. The V gene lost 0 bases and the J gene lost 5 bases, with 6 bases spanning the gap. Germline V CDR1 and CDR2: GTSNPN, SVGIG (reference sequence). CDR3 in DNA: TGTGCCTGGAGTGTACGAGGAGATACGCAGTATTTT. Translated: CAWSVRGDTQYF.

The chain links TRBV12-2 to TRBJ2-7; the table's D call, TRBD1, was not checked against the DNA. TRBV12-2 is a known pseudogene. The CDR3 is 13 amino acids. The CDR3 region is CASRSAGVGEQYF. The DNA for the CDR3 is TGTGCAAGTCGCTCAGCAGGGGTTGGCGAGCAGTACTTC.

V gene TRBV27 combines with J gene TRBJ1-1, with D unresolved. This CDR3 has 12 residues. The V gene's germline CDR1 is MNHEY and CDR2 SMNVEV (reference sequence). The V gene lost 3 bases and the J gene lost 4 bases, with 6 bases spanning the gap. For the CDR3, the DNA is TGTGCCAGCAGTTTGGCGGGCACTGAAGCTTTCTTT. Its translation: CASSLAGTEAFF.

This chain's CDR3 is CAISSQGAGYGYTF. The DNA for the CDR3 is TGTGCCATCAGCAGTCAGGGGGCTGGCTATGGCTACACCTTC. The chain carries TRBV10-3 and TRBJ1-2; 8 nucleotides agree with TRBD1. This CDR3 spans 14 amino acids. Trimming took 6 bases from V and 4 from J; bases not matched to a gene: 7. The germline CDR1 and CDR2 sequences are ENHRY and SYGVKD.

The table lists this clone with a few counts. The chain couples TRBV5-8 to TRBJ1-2, with D possibly being TRBD1 (6 bases). The CDR3 is 13 residues long. Trimming pared 3 bases from V and 4 bases from J, leaving 10 bases between. Germline V gives CDR1 SGHTS, CDR2 YDEGEE. The CDR3 DNA follows: TGTGCCAGCAGCTCCTCGACAGGCTATGGCTACACCTTC. This codes for CASSSSTGYGYTF.

The chain carries TRBV27 and TRBJ2-1, with D hard to call. There are 13 residues in the CDR3. The V end lost 0 bases, the J end lost 6 bases, and 6 bases lay between the germline ends. Germline V gives CDR1 MNHEY, CDR2 SMNVEV (reference sequence). In DNA, the CDR3 is TGTGCCAGCAGTTTATCTAACAGCAATGAGCAGTTCTTC. It codes for CASSLSNSNEQFF.